Listed below are T cell receptor beta chains from one sample, sequenced in a study of human T cells and chemical hapten exposure. Each CDR3 protein gets one entry after TCRdb re-called the RACE reads with MiXCR. The data contain 95,000 to 130,000 distinct CDR3 sequences, about 12% of them singletons. The sequencing here drew on whole blood, taken in connection with sensitization to the hapten diphenylcyclopropenone (DPC). The receptor source for this set is a woman in her forties or fifties with alopecia areata. Some clones in this sample may be carry-over from other donors' samples. Both conserved end residues are part of each CDR3. D genes are given only for firm matches. Not every row has a clone size; where given, it reads once, few, many or a size class.

-	TRBV28	TRBJ2-7	-	TGTGTCAGCACCTCAGGGGCCAGCTACGAGCAGTACTTC	CVSTSGASYEQYF
-	TRBV12-3/TRBV12-4	TRBJ2-7	many	TGTGCCAGCAGTTCGGGGACCTCCTACGAGCAGTACTTC	CASSSGTSYEQYF
-	TRBV9	TRBJ2-3	few	TGTGCCAGCAGCTCGGGAACACGGGACTCCATAAGCACAGATACGCAGTATTTT	CASSSGTRDSISTDTQYF
-	TRBV7-9	TRBJ2-3	many	TGTGCCAGCAGCCCGCGGGGACGTACAGATACGCAGTATTTT	CASSPRGRTDTQYF
-	TRBV28	TRBJ2-7	many	TGTGCCAGCAGCTTAGCCTACGAGCAGTACTTC	CASSLAYEQYF
-	TRBV28	TRBJ2-1	many	TGTGCCAGCAGTTCGGTGGGTCGGTACAATGAGCAGTTCTTC	CASSSVGRYNEQFF
-	TRBV2	TRBJ1-2	few	TGTGCCGAGGCTAGCCAGGGTCACTATGGCTACACCTTC	CAEASQGHYGYTF
-	TRBV2	TRBJ2-7	few	TGTGCCAGCAGATCCTACGAGCAGTACTTC	CASRSYEQYF
-	TRBV3-1	TRBJ1-1	-	TGTGCCAGCAGCCAAGGGAGCGCTGAAGCTTTCTTT	CASSQGSAEAFF
-	TRBV19	TRBJ2-7	many	TGTGCCAGTAGCCTCGGGGACCGGTACGAGCAGTACTTC	CASSLGDRYEQYF
TRBD1	TRBV24-1	TRBJ1-1	-	TGTGCCACCAGTGACCCCGACAGGGATGAAGCTTTCTTT	CATSDPDRDEAFF
-	TRBV6-2/TRBV6-3	TRBJ2-3	many	TGTGCCAGCAGCCTGGGGGCCCCCCCAGATACGCAGTATTTT	CASSLGAPPDTQYF
-	TRBV5-1	TRBJ1-4	-	TGCGCCAGCAGCGACCCATCGAGGGCAGGAGGGGAAAAACTGTTTTTT	CASSDPSRAGGEKLFF
-	TRBV7-9	TRBJ1-5	many	TGTGCCAGCAGCCCGCCGGCTTCCAATCAGCCCCAGCATTTT	CASSPPASNQPQHF
-	TRBV7-7	TRBJ2-7	many	TGTGCCAGCAGCCCGAAGACCCCTCCTGGCGAGCAGTACTTC	CASSPKTPPGEQYF
-	TRBV20-1	TRBJ2-2	-	TGCAGTGCTAGAAGAACAGGGACGAACACCGGGGAGCTGTTTTTT	CSARRTGTNTGELFF
TRBD1	TRBV5-8	TRBJ2-1	-	TGTGCCAGCAGCTTGGGGGGGACAGTCTACAATGAGCAGTTCTTC	CASSLGGTVYNEQFF
TRBD2	TRBV4-2	TRBJ2-7	many	TGTGCCAGCAGCCAACCTAGCGGAATAGAATACGAGCAGTACTTC	CASSQPSGIEYEQYF
TRBD1	TRBV4-2	TRBJ2-1	many	TGTGCCAGCAGCCAAGTAAGGACAGGGGGCGGCAATGAGCAGTTCTTC	CASSQVRTGGGNEQFF
-	TRBV6-2/TRBV6-3	TRBJ2-5	many	TGTGCCAGCAGTTACTCGTTCATAGAGACCCAGTACTTC	CASSYSFIETQYF
-	TRBV29-1	TRBJ1-1	-	TGCAGCGTTGGGGAAGACCCGAGGAGGGCTGAAGCTTTCTTT	CSVGEDPRRAEAFF
-	TRBV7-9	TRBJ2-7	many	TGTGCCAGCAGCTTAATGCAGGGCCTGGTGGACGAGCAGTACTTC	CASSLMQGLVDEQYF
-	TRBV3-1	TRBJ2-5	-	TGTGCCAGCAGCCAAGGAAGGGTAAGGCGGCAAGAAGAGACCCAGTACTTC	CASSQGRVRRQEETQYF
-	TRBV7-2	TRBJ2-7	-	TGTGCCAGCAGCTTAGGAGCGGGCCTATCCTACGAGCAGTACTTC	CASSLGAGLSYEQYF
-	TRBV4-2	TRBJ1-5	few	TGTGCCAGCAGCCAAGGGAGGGGTTCTAGCAATCAGCCCCAGCATTTT	CASSQGRGSSNQPQHF
TRBD2	TRBV7-2	TRBJ2-1	few	TGTGCCAGCAGCTTAGATGGGACTAGCGGGAGTAAGTTCTTC	CASSLDGTSGSKFF
-	TRBV4-1	TRBJ2-7	-	TGCGCCAGCAGCCATGGAGGGGCCGACTCCTACGAGCAGTACTTC	CASSHGGADSYEQYF
TRBD2	TRBV3-1	TRBJ2-5	-	TGTGCCAGCAGCCAAGCTCCTAGCGGGAGAATCCAAGAGACCCAGTACTTC	CASSQAPSGRIQETQYF
-	TRBV11-2	TRBJ2-3	many	TGTGCCAGCAGCTTCTCGCGGAGCACAGATACGCAGTATTTT	CASSFSRSTDTQYF
TRBD2	TRBV7-2	TRBJ2-3	-	TGTGCCAGCAGCTCCCGGCGGCTAGCGGGGGCTACAGATACGCAGTATTTT	CASSSRRLAGATDTQYF
TRBD1	TRBV4-1	TRBJ2-1	-	TGCGCCAGCAGCCGAACAAAAACAGGGGCAACCTACAATGAGCAGTTCTTC	CASSRTKTGATYNEQFF
-	TRBV28	TRBJ1-2	many	TGTGCCAGCAGTTTGGACCTAGGACTCGGCTATGGCTACACCTTC	CASSLDLGLGYGYTF
-	TRBV20-1	TRBJ2-3	few	TGCAGTGCTAGAGATCCCACAAAGAGCACAGATACGCAGTATTTT	CSARDPTKSTDTQYF
-	TRBV9	TRBJ1-1	many	TGTGCCAGCAGCGTGTTAGCGGGGGCTATCGCTGAAGCTTTCTTT	CASSVLAGAIAEAFF
TRBD2	TRBV20-1	TRBJ2-3	-	TGCAGTGCTAAATCCTTTAGCGGGGGAACAGATACGCAGTATTTT	CSAKSFSGGTDTQYF
-	TRBV11-3	TRBJ1-2	-	TGTGCCAGCAGCTTCGGGAGTAATTATGGCTACACCTTC	CASSFGSNYGYTF
TRBD1	TRBV20-1	TRBJ2-7	few	TGCAGTGCTAGTCTTGGGACAGCAGCCTACGAGCAGTACTTT	CSASLGTAAYEQYF
TRBD1	TRBV6-5	TRBJ1-2	many	TGTGCCAGCAAGGACAGGGGAGATGGCTACACCTTC	CASKDRGDGYTF
-	TRBV28	TRBJ1-2	-	TGTGCCAGCACCCTGAGGGGGTCCGGCTACACCTTC	CASTLRGSGYTF
-	TRBV25-1	TRBJ1-2	many	TGTGCCAGCAGTCCCACCGTGGGGCCCGATGGCTACACCTTC	CASSPTVGPDGYTF
-	TRBV7-2	TRBJ2-1	many	TGTGCCAGCAGCCGACAGGTGAGCTCCTACAATGAGCAGTTCTTC	CASSRQVSSYNEQFF
TRBD2	TRBV2	TRBJ2-3	-	TGTGCCAGCATTCCGGGCCTAGCGGGAGTCTTACGGTATTTT	CASIPGLAGVLRYF